Sequencing of this TCR beta chain was carried out in a study of CXCR3-negative and CXCR3-positive naive CD8 T cells. About this clonotype: Antigen unknown.

The CDR3 totals 13 residues. UMI-labeled TRB cDNA libraries were prepared by 5' RACE. Following a re-call of the 5' RACE reads, TCRdb has one entry per CDR3 protein and lacks DNA. The listing contains about 62,000 distinct CDR3 sequences. Study-level findings and limits: Naive cells positive for CXCR3 carried more hydrophobic TRB CDR3s than CXCR3-negative ones.

Every subset of CD8+ T cells was sorted in triplicate at 300,000 cells each. The genes are TRBV12-3 or TRBV12-4 and TRBJ2-7. This TCR came from a human donor in good health. Some clones in this sample may be carry-over from other donors' samples. Sequenced input: naive CXCR3- CD8+ T cells from blood. Noted subset: CD45RO-CCR7+CD27+CD95- naive CD8+ T cells lacking CXCR3 (TNR3-). The CDR3 spells CASSFSGLGEQYF.